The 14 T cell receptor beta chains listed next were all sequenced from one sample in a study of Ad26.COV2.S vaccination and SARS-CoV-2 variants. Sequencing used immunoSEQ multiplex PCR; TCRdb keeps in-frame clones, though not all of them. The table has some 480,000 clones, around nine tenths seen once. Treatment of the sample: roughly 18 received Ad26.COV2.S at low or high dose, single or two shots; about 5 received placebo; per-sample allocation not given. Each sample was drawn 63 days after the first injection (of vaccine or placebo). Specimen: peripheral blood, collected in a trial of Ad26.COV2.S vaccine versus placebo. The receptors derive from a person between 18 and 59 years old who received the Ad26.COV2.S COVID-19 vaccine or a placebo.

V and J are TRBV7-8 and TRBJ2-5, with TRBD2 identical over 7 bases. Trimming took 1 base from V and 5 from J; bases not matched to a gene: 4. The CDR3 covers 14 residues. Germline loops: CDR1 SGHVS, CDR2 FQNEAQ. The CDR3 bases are TGTGCCAGCAGCTTAGGGCGGGAGAGCGAGACCCAGTACTTC. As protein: CASSLGRESETQYF.

The CDR3 DNA is TGCGCCAGCAGTGAGGGCGCACCCCTCCACTTT. It translates to CASSEGAPLHF. This sequence joins TRBV10-2 and TRBJ1-6; unclear D gene. Trimming pared 2 bases from V and 11 bases from J, leaving 4 bases between. The CDR3 is 11 residues long. The germline gives CDR1 WSHSY, CDR2 SAAADI.

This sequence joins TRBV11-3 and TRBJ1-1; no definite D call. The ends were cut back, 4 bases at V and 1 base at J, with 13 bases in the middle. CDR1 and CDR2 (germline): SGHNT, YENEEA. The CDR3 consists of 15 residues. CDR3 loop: CASSSRTGANTEAFF. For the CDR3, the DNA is TGTGCCAGCAGCTCGCGGACGGGCGCGAACACTGAAGCTTTCTTT.

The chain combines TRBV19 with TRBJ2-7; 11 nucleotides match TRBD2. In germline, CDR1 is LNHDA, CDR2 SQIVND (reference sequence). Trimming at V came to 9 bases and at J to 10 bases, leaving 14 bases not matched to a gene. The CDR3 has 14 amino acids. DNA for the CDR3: TGTGCCAGCAGTGCGCAACCGGGACTAGCGGCACAGTACTTC. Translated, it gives CASSAQPGLAAQYF.

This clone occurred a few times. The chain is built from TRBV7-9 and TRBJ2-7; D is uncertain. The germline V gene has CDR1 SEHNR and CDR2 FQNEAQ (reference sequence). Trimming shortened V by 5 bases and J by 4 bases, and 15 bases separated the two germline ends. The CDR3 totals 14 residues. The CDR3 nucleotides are TGTGCCAGCAGCCCCCCCTCCGCCTGGTACGAGCAGTACTTC. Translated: CASSPPSAWYEQYF.

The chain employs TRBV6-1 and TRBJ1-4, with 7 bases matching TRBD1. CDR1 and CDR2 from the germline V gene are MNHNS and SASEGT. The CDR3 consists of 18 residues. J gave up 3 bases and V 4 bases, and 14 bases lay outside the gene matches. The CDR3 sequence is CASSAGNFRGTANEKLFF. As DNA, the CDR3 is TGTGCCAGCAGTGCCGGAAATTTCAGGGGGACAGCTAATGAAAAACTGTTTTTT.

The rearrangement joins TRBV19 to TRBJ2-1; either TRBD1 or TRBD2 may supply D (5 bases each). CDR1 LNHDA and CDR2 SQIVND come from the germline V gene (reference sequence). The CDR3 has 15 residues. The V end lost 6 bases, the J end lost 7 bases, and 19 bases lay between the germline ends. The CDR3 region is CASSLIRDAANEQFF. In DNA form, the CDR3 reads TGTGCCAGTAGCCTAATCCGGGACGCGGCGAATGAGCAGTTCTTC.

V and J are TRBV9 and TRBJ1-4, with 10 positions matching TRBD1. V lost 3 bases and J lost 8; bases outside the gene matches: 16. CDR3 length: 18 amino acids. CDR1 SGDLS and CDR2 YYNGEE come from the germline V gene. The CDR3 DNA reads TGTGCCAGCAGCGGACCCGGGACAGGGGATATCCCCGGAGAAAAACTGTTTTTT. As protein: CASSGPGTGDIPGEKLFF.

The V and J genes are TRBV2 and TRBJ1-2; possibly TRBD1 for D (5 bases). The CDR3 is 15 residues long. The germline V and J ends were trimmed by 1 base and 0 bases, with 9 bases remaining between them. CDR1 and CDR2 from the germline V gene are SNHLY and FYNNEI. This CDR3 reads CASSEGSGPNYGYTF. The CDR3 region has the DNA TGTGCCAGCAGTGAAGGGTCAGGGCCTAACTATGGCTACACCTTC.

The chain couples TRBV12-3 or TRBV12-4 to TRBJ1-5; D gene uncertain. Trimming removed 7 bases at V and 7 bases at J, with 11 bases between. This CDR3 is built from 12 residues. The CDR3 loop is CASTTDLQPQHF. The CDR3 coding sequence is TGTGCCAGCACCACCGACCTCCAGCCCCAGCATTTT.

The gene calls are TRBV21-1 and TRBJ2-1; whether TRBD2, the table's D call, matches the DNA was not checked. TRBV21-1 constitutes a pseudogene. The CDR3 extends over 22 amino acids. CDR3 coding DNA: TGTGCCAGCAGCCCAAAAGGTGGTTCAACGGTCGGCGGAACGGTCTCCTACAATGAGCAGTTCTTC. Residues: CASSPKGGSTVGGTVSYNEQFF.

The CDR3 DNA follows: TGTGCCAGCAGCGTAGGTTCAGGGGGCGGTGAAAAACTGTTTTTT. It yields the protein CASSVGSGGGEKLFF. The rearrangement joins TRBV9 to TRBJ1-4, with 8 positions matching TRBD1. The CDR3 extends over 15 amino acids. In germline, CDR1 is SGDLS, CDR2 YYNGEE. V shed 0 bases, J shed 7 bases, and the junction held 5 bases outside the gene matches. The variable domain in full, completed from reference TRBV9 and TRBJ1-4, reads DSGVTQTPKHLITATGQRVTLRCSPRSGDLSVYWYQQSLDQGLQFLIQYYNGEERAKGNILERFSAQQFPDLHSELNLSSLELGDSALYFCASSVGSGGGEKLFFGSGTQLSVL.

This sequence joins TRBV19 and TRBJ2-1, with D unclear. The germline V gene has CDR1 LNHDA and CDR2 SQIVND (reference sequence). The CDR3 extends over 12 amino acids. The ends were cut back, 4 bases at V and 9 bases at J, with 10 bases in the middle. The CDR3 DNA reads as TGTGCCAGTAGTACCGAATGGGGTGAGCAGTTCTTC. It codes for CASSTEWGEQFF.

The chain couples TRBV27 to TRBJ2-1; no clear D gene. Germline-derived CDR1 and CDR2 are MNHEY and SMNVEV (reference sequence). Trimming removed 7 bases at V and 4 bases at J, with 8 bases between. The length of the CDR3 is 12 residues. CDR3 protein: CASIDTYNEQFF. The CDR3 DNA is TGTGCCAGCATCGACACTTACAATGAGCAGTTCTTC.